This T cell receptor beta chain is drawn from a study of cytomegalovirus exposure and HLA in healthy donors. Findings and limits, study-wide: The tendency of first-cohort TCR clusters to co-occur in the roughly 110 validation repertoires emerged from a later analysis. According to the study, about 180 TCR beta chains were cytomegalovirus-associated.

This CDR3 contains 13 residues. From germline, CDR1 is SEHNR and CDR2 FQNEAQ (reference sequence). Trimming removed 5 bases from V and 3 bases from J, with 10 bases in between. Repertoires were generated with immunoSEQ multiplex PCR, while TCRdb's copy carries only in-frame clones and drops some. The sample holds 300,000 to 400,000 clones, 70% to 90% seen once. In the case of this clone: What it recognizes is unknown.

The validation cohort, a group of around 120 subjects, included the donors and was separate from the roughly 620-subject first cohort. The rearrangement links TRBV7-9 to TRBJ1-1; a weak D match, TRBD1 (6 bases). Sequences were obtained from PBMCs. The clonotype was recovered from a young man in good health and CMV-seronegative. CDR3 protein: CASSIQGDTEAFF. As DNA, the CDR3 is TGTGCCAGCAGCATACAGGGCGACACTGAAGCTTTCTTT.